This T cell receptor beta chain was identified in a study of blood T cell repertoires in COVID-19. Assignments of participants to cohorts depended upon their own reported clinical history. Trimming took 3 bases from V and 7 from J, leaving 6 bases between them. The CDR3 is 11 amino acids. Germline loops: CDR1 SGHAT, CDR2 FQNNGV. TCRdb's table, derived via immunoSEQ multiplex PCR, lists solely in-frame clones and lacks some. The sample holds around 230,000 clones, more than 80% seen once. This TCR came from a middle-aged woman with acute COVID-19. The chain combines TRBV11-2 with TRBJ1-2, with D unclear. Material: PBMCs or T cells enriched from blood (not recorded which). The CDR3 loop is CASSFGGGYTF. As DNA, the CDR3 is TGTGCCAGCAGCTTCGGAGGTGGCTACACCTTC.